This TCR beta chain comes out of a study of blood T cell repertoires in COVID-19. Study information: The United States, Italy and Spain supplied acute and convalescent COVID-19 samples. PBMCs, B-cell-depleted T cells, or T cells were the source of the cDNA or gDNA that made up the material.

This table comes from immunoSEQ multiplex PCR, and its TCRdb copy is limited to in-frame clones, with some not included. The table has about 190,000 clones, about 82% seen once. Clinical histories supplied by participants themselves formed the basis of cohort assignment. The CDR3 loop spans 16 amino acids. Looked up from germline, CDR1 is SQVTM and CDR2 is ANQGSEA. With 4 bases clipped from V and 4 bases from J, the junction kept 14 bases outside the gene matches. The specimen sequenced was PBMCs or T cells enriched from blood (not recorded which). The sequence came from a man aged 35-49 years with acute COVID-19. The rearrangement joins TRBV29-1 to TRBJ2-7; 9 nucleotides align to TRBD2. CDR3 coding DNA: TGCAGCGTTGTAAAGACTAGCGGAATGCGAAGGTACGAGCAGTACTTC. This translates into CSVVKTSGMRRYEQYF.